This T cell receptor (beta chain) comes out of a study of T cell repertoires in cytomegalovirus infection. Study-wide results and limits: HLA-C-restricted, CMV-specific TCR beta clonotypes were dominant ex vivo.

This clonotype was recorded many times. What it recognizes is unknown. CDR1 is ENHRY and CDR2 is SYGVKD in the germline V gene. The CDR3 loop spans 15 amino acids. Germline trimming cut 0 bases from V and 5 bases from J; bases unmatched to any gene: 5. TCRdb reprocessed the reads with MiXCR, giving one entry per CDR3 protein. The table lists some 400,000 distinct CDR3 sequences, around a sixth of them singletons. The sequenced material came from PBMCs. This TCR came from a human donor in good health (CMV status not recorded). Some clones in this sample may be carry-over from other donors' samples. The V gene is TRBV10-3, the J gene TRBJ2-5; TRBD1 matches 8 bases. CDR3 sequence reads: CAISESDRESETQYF. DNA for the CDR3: TGTGCCATCAGTGAGTCGGACAGGGAGTCCGAGACCCAGTACTTC.